Listed below are T cell receptor beta chains from one sample, sequenced in a study of T-cell reconstitution after alpha-beta-depleted transplantation in children. TCRdb fed the PCR reads into MiXCR, producing one record per CDR3 protein. The sample carries hundreds of thousands of distinct CDR3 sequences, approximately 15% recorded once. Sequenced material: PBMCs from the stem cell graft donor, taken from the stem cell graft. The receptors stem from a human donor who donated a stem cell graft to a child with acute myeloid leukemia. CDR3s include the opening cysteine and the closing phenylalanine or tryptophan. The order of the fields is V gene, D gene, clone size, J gene, CDR3 protein, CDR3 DNA. The D gene is left open where the match is weak. Clone size is given for some rows only: seen once, a few or many times, or a class if the clone is expanded.

TRBV6-8	TRBD1	.	TRBJ1-2	CASRKEQGDYGYTF	TGTGCCAGCAGGAAAGAACAGGGGGACTATGGCTACACCTTC
TRBV11-2	.	few	TRBJ2-5	CASSLNRLDASWEETQYF	TGTGCCAGCAGCTTAAACCGGCTTGATGCATCTTGGGAAGAGACCCAGTACTTC
TRBV6-1	TRBD2	.	TRBJ2-1	CASSEGLVSYNEQFF	TGTGCCAGCAGTGAGGGACTAGTCTCCTACAATGAGCAGTTCTTC
TRBV7-8	.	few	TRBJ1-5	CASSYRASSNQPQHF	TGTGCCAGCAGCTACAGGGCCAGTAGCAATCAGCCCCAGCATTTT
TRBV6-1	TRBD1	.	TRBJ1-5	CASKGDRASNQPQHF	TGTGCCAGCAAGGGGGACAGGGCGAGCAATCAGCCCCAGCATTTT
TRBV12-3/TRBV12-4	.	few	TRBJ2-1	CASGMSGNEQFF	TGTGCCAGCGGGATGAGCGGGAATGAGCAGTTCTTC
TRBV12-3/TRBV12-4	.	many	TRBJ1-2	CASIGTLANYGYTF	TGTGCCAGCATTGGGACACTCGCTAACTATGGCTACACCTTC
TRBV18	.	.	TRBJ1-1	CASSRQDSNTEAFF	TGTGCCAGCTCACGACAGGACAGTAACACTGAAGCTTTCTTT
TRBV5-1	.	many	TRBJ2-3	CASSGSTDTQYF	TGTGCCAGCAGCGGTAGCACAGATACGCAGTATTTT
TRBV20-1	TRBD1	.	TRBJ2-6	CSALTPGQGNTAANVLTF	TGCAGTGCTCTCACCCCAGGACAGGGCAACACTGCGGCCAACGTCCTGACTTTC
TRBV12-3/TRBV12-4	TRBD1	many	TRBJ2-7	CASSAPGQSYEQYF	TGTGCCAGCAGTGCGCCGGGACAGTCCTACGAGCAGTACTTC
TRBV5-1	TRBD1	few	TRBJ2-1	CASSLDRAKGNEQFF	TGCGCCAGCAGTTTGGACAGGGCGAAAGGCAATGAGCAGTTCTTC
TRBV11-2	.	few	TRBJ2-2	CASSSYSGATGELFF	TGTGCCAGCAGCTCGTACTCAGGGGCCACCGGGGAGCTGTTTTTT
TRBV12-3/TRBV12-4	.	many	TRBJ1-4	CASSLEGRPEKLFF	TGTGCCAGCAGTTTAGAAGGGAGGCCGGAAAAACTGTTTTTT
TRBV12-3/TRBV12-4	.	many	TRBJ1-2	CASSPLGSYGYTF	TGTGCCAGCAGCCCCCTCGGGTCCTATGGCTACACCTTC
TRBV20-1	.	few	TRBJ1-1	CSARDPDTSPGYYTEAFF	TGCAGTGCTAGAGATCCAGACACCTCCCCGGGATATTACACTGAAGCTTTCTTT
TRBV29-1	.	many	TRBJ1-1	CSVAPKRNSEAFF	TGCAGCGTTGCCCCGAAGAGGAACAGTGAAGCTTTCTTT
TRBV12-3/TRBV12-4	TRBD1	few	TRBJ1-2	CASSLTRQGNYGYTF	TGTGCCAGCAGTCTGACGAGACAGGGAAACTATGGCTACACCTTC
TRBV12-3/TRBV12-4	.	.	TRBJ1-1	CASSQLTGSTEAFF	TGTGCCAGCAGCCAACTGACCGGATCCACTGAAGCTTTCTTT
TRBV7-9	.	.	TRBJ1-1	CASSLGTPEAFF	TGTGCCAGCAGCTTAGGGACACCAGAAGCTTTCTTT
TRBV20-1	.	many	TRBJ1-6	CSASLSSYNSPLHF	TGCAGTGCTTCTTTGAGCTCCTATAATTCACCCCTCCACTTT
TRBV4-3	.	.	TRBJ1-1	CASSQGSGDTEAFF	TGCGCCAGCAGCCAAGGTTCCGGGGACACTGAAGCTTTCTTT
TRBV10-3	.	many	TRBJ1-1	CAISEEGLDTEAFF	TGTGCCATCAGTGAAGAGGGGCTGGACACTGAAGCTTTCTTT
TRBV12-3/TRBV12-4	TRBD2	few	TRBJ2-1	CASSPHRGGNEQFF	TGTGCCAGCAGTCCCCACCGGGGGGGCAATGAGCAGTTCTTC
TRBV25-1	.	.	TRBJ2-5	CASSEDREETRYF	TGTGCCAGCAGTGAGGATAGGGAAGAGACCCGGTACTTC
TRBV12-3/TRBV12-4	TRBD2	.	TRBJ2-3	CASSFGSGSGGTDTQYF	TGTGCCAGCAGTTTTGGGTCGGGTAGCGGGGGCACAGATACGCAGTATTTT
TRBV12-2	.	few	TRBJ1-1	CASRFQNSAGGAQTEAFF	TGTGCAAGTCGCTTCCAAAATTCTGCAGGGGGGGCGCAAACTGAAGCTTTCTTT
TRBV11-2	.	.	TRBJ2-5	CASSLVYRDFPGRETQYF	TGTGCCAGCAGCTTAGTTTACAGGGACTTTCCGGGTAGGGAGACCCAGTACTTC
TRBV5-6	.	.	TRBJ1-1	CASSLTGGGRPTF	TGTGCCAGCAGCTTGACGGGGGGGGGCAGGCCGACATTT
TRBV20-1	.	many	TRBJ1-5	CSFKDSQYSNQPQHF	TGCAGTTTCAAGGACTCTCAGTATAGCAATCAGCCCCAGCATTTT
TRBV5-1	.	few	TRBJ1-1	CASREENTEAFF	TGCGCCAGCAGGGAGGAGAACACTGAAGCTTTCTTT
TRBV20-1	.	few	TRBJ2-5	CSARGPGTYQETQYF	TGCAGTGCTAGGGGGCCCGGGACATACCAAGAGACCCAGTACTTC
TRBV5-1	.	.	TRBJ1-1	CASSLASRTEAFF	TGCGCCAGCAGCTTGGCTAGCCGCACTGAAGCTTTCTTT
TRBV28	TRBD1	.	TRBJ2-2	CASNDPGTGKAGELFF	TGTGCCAGCAACGACCCCGGGACAGGGAAGGCCGGGGAGCTGTTTTTT
TRBV20-1	.	many	TRBJ1-4	CSARTYTTNEKLFF	TGCAGTGCTAGAACCTATACAACTAATGAAAAACTGTTTTTT
TRBV7-9	.	few	TRBJ1-2	CASRGHDYGYTF	TGTGCCAGCAGGGGGCATGACTATGGCTACACCTTC